This passage covers 5 T cell receptor beta chains from one sample sequenced in a study of T-cell reconstitution after alpha-beta-depleted transplantation in children. For TCRbeta, the library was prepared with unique molecular identifiers. Each CDR3 protein is one row after TCRdb ran MiXCR on the PCR reads. The table lists about 400,000 distinct CDR3 sequences, just over 20% of them singletons. The sequenced sample was PBMCs from the stem cell graft donor, obtained from the stem cell graft. These receptors were taken from a human donor who donated a stem cell graft to a child with acute myeloid leukemia.

This chain uses TRBV6-5 with TRBJ2-2; 11 positions agree with TRBD2. In germline, CDR1 is MNHEY, CDR2 SVGAGI. V was pared by 5 bases and J by 5 bases, with 7 bases of the junction left unmatched. The CDR3 runs 16 residues. The CDR3 nucleotides read TGTGCCAGCAGTCTCCTAGCGGGAGGACTAACCGGGGAGCTGTTTTTT. It codes for CASSLLAGGLTGELFF.

In this sample, this clonotype turned up many times. V usage is TRBV3-1 and J usage is TRBJ2-7; no clear D gene. The ends were cut back, 1 base at V and 2 bases at J, with 12 bases in the middle. This CDR3 is 15 amino acids long. CDR1 LGHDT and CDR2 YNNKEL come from the germline V gene (reference sequence). The CDR3 protein is CASSQVRIRTYEQYF. In DNA form, the CDR3 reads TGTGCCAGCAGCCAAGTTAGAATTAGAACCTACGAGCAGTACTTC.

Ten or more counts support this clonotype. V is TRBV7-9 and J is TRBJ2-1; D is uncertain. From germline, CDR1 is SEHNR and CDR2 FQNEAQ (reference sequence). CDR3 length: 15 residues. The V gene lost 1 base and the J gene lost 5 bases, with 12 bases spanning the gap. The CDR3 loop reads CASSLGVSSNNEQFF. For the CDR3, the DNA is TGTGCCAGCAGCTTAGGGGTTAGCAGCAACAATGAGCAGTTCTTC.

Many counts were recorded for this clonotype. The V and J genes are TRBV4-3 and TRBJ2-1; TRBD2 matches 9 bases. Germline V gene data show CDR1 as LGHNA and CDR2 as YSLEER. J lost 5 bases, V lost 1 base, and 6 bases had no gene match. This CDR3 has 16 residues. The CDR3 DNA is TGCGCCAGCAGCCAAGTCGGGACTAGCCTAAACAATGAGCAGTTCTTC. Encoded protein: CASSQVGTSLNNEQFF.

This clonotype was seen more than once but under ten times. The gene calls are TRBV4-1 and TRBJ2-4; 12 bases agree with TRBD2. CDR3 size: 16 residues. V lost 3 bases, J lost 1 base, and 1 base stayed unmatched. Germline CDR1 and CDR2: MGHRA and YSYEKL. Here the CDR3 reads CASSHLAGGAKNIQYF. In nucleotides, the CDR3 is TGCGCCAGCAGCCACCTAGCGGGAGGGGCCAAAAACATTCAGTACTTC.